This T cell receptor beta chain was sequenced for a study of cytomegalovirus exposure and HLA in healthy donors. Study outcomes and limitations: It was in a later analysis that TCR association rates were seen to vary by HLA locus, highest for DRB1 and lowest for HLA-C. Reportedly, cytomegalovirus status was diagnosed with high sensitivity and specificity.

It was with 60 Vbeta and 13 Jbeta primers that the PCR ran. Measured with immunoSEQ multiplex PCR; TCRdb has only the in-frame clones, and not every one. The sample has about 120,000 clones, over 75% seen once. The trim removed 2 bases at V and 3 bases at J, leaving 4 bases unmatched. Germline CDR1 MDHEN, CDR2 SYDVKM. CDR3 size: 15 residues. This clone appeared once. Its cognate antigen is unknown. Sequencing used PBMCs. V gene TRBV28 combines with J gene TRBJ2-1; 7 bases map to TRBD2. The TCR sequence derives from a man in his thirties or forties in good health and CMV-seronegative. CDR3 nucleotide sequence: TGTGCCAGCAGTTTAGAGCGGGGCTTCTACAATGAGCAGTTCTTC. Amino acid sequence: CASSLERGFYNEQFF. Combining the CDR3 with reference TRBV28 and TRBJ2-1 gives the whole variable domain DVKVTQSSRYLVKRTGEKVFLECVQDMDHENMFWYRQDPGLGLRLIYFSYDVKMKEKGDIPEGYSVSREKKERFSLILESASTNQTSMYLCASSLERGFYNEQFFGPGTRLTVL.